One and the same sample provided the 19 T cell receptor beta chains below, sequenced in a study of T cells in Graves' hyperthyroidism and ophthalmopathy. RNA transcripts were the template for amplifying TCR beta CDR3 regions. HTBI primers were the set used in a first-round RT-PCR of the TCR CDR3. TCRdb re-analysed the multiplex PCR reads in MiXCR, keeping a single row per CDR3 protein. Of about 290,000 distinct CDR3 sequences in the sample, less than 15% are singletons; the top ten hold more than 7.5%. The sample consisted of blood. The receptors stem from a woman in her 30s with Graves' hyperthyroidism that later progressed to Graves' ophthalmopathy.

Many counts were recorded for this clonotype. The gene calls are TRBV5-1 and TRBJ1-2; D is perhaps TRBD1 (5 bases). V was shortened by 1 base and J by 7 bases, with 17 bases between the two germline ends. This CDR3 has 15 residues. The germline gives CDR1 SGHRS, CDR2 YFSETQ. Here the CDR3 DNA reads TGCGCCAGCAGCTTGTCGGACACCGGTTTGATTGGCTACACCTTC. Translation: CASSLSDTGLIGYTF.

The CDR3 sequence: CASRHYRDGSGELFF. DNA of the CDR3: TGTGCCAGCAGGCACTACAGGGATGGGTCCGGGGAGCTGTTTTTT. The rearrangement joins TRBV6-1 to TRBJ2-2, with D possibly TRBD1 on 6 matching bases. Looked up from germline, CDR1 is MNHNS and CDR2 is SASEGT. The germline V and J ends were trimmed by 6 bases and 6 bases, with 17 bases remaining between them. CDR3 length equals 15 residues.

This clonotype has a count of ten or more. This sequence joins TRBV7-2 and TRBJ2-3, with 8 bases lining up with TRBD2. The CDR3 sequence is 17 residues long. Trimming took 2 bases from V and 5 from J; bases not matched to a gene: 12. Germline loops: CDR1 SGHTA, CDR2 FQGNSA. The CDR3 nucleotides are TGTGCCAGCAGCTTAACCCGGGGGGGATTCCGTTTAGATACGCAGTATTTT. It specifies CASSLTRGGFRLDTQYF.

The rearrangement links TRBV28 to TRBJ2-5, with 8 bases matching TRBD1. Germline V gene sequence: CDR1 MDHEN, CDR2 SYDVKM. Trimming cost V 7 bases and J 1 base; bases outside gene matches: 14. This CDR3 contains 17 residues. DNA for the CDR3: TGTGCCAGCAAACCCCAGTCGATTGGACAGGGCCAAGAGACCCAGTACTTC. This sequence encodes CASKPQSIGQGQETQYF.

This clonotype was recorded many times. The DNA of the CDR3 is TGTGCCAGCAGGACGGAGCCTAGCGGGATGACAGAGTATTTT. Translating it yields CASRTEPSGMTEYF. This chain joins TRBV28 and TRBJ2-3, with 9 bases matching TRBD2. The CDR3 sequence is 14 residues long. The germline CDR1 and CDR2 sequences are MDHEN and SYDVKM. V shed 6 bases and J 13 bases; nucleotides not matched to a gene: 14.

On this clonotype: A much larger clone differs by one base, so this may be a read error. The CDR3 DNA reads as TGTGCCAGCGGACACCTCACTGAAGCTTTCTTT. This codes for CASGHLTEAFF. The rearrangement links TRBV6-2 or TRBV6-3 to TRBJ1-1; D possibly corresponds to TRBD1 (5 bases). Trimming cost V 8 bases and J 4 bases, with 8 bases left between them. Germline loops: CDR1 MNHEY, CDR2 SVGEGT. This CDR3 is built from 11 residues.

At least ten counts were recorded for this clonotype. V and J are TRBV7-6 and TRBJ2-7; TRBD2 matches 8 bases. This CDR3 is 14 amino acids long. CDR1 is SGHVS, CDR2 FNYEAQ, per germline. Germline trimming cut 7 bases from V and 4 bases from J; bases unmatched to any gene: 9. The CDR3 nucleotides are TGTGCCAGCACCCCGGGGGGGACGCCGTACGAGCAGTACTTC. Amino acid sequence: CASTPGGTPYEQYF.

The V call is TRBV4-3, the J call TRBJ2-1; possible D gene TRBD2, 6 bases. The CDR3 runs 16 residues. CDR1 LGHNA and CDR2 YSLEER come from the germline V gene. V lost 0 bases to trimming and J lost 7 bases, with 16 bases between them. The CDR3 sequence is CASSQEALGRDNEQFF. CDR3 in DNA: TGCGCCAGCAGCCAAGAGGCCCTCGGGCGGGATAATGAGCAGTTCTTC.

There are a few counts of this clonotype. The V gene is TRBV6-1, the J gene TRBJ1-5; D is perhaps TRBD1 (5 bases). Per germline, CDR1 MNHNS and CDR2 SASEGT. This CDR3 spans 12 amino acids. The ends were cut back, 6 bases at V and 8 bases at J, with 11 bases in the middle. The CDR3, as DNA: TGTGCCAGCAGAGGGTGGGGGGAGCCCCAGCATTTT. Translated: CASRGWGEPQHF.

This clonotype was picked up many times. This chain links TRBV10-3 with TRBJ2-7, with 7 bases fitting TRBD2. CDR1 and CDR2 (germline): ENHRY, SYGVKD. The V segment lost 10 bases and the J segment 5 bases; nucleotides outside the gene matches: 11. CDR3 length: 13 residues. DNA of the CDR3: TGTGCCACCCGCCGGCGGGAGAGCGACGAGCAGTACTTC. Translating gives CATRRRESDEQYF.

A note on this clonotype: This may arise from a read error, as a much more abundant clone is one base away. The chain uses TRBV20-1 and TRBJ2-3; the D call may be TRBD1 or TRBD2 (7 bases each). In germline, CDR1 is DFQATT, CDR2 SNEGSKA (reference sequence). The ends were cut back, 6 bases at V and 3 bases at J, with 13 bases in the middle. The CDR3 length is 13 residues. The chain's CDR3 is CSAPGGDTDTQYF. For the CDR3, the DNA is TGCAGTGCACCAGGGGGGGATACAGATACGCAGTATTTT.

This clonotype was seen ten or more times. The V and J genes are TRBV6-5 and TRBJ1-4; perhaps TRBD1 as D (5 bases). Germline CDR1 reads MNHEY; CDR2 reads SVGAGI. The V end was cut by 2 bases, the J end by 8 bases, with 9 bases between. The CDR3 has 13 amino acids. CDR3 DNA: TGTGCCAGCAGTTACAGAGGGGAAGAAAAACTGTTTTTT. Translated, it gives CASSYRGEEKLFF.

This clonotype was seen only a few times. Given a much more abundant clone one base away, this may be a read error. The chain joins TRBV7-9 to TRBJ2-1, with D perhaps TRBD2 (6 bases). Trimming pared 4 bases from V and 12 bases from J, leaving 19 bases between. This CDR3 has 14 residues. CDR1 and CDR2 from the germline V gene are SEHNR and FQNEAQ (reference sequence). The CDR3 DNA reads TGTGCCAGCAGCTGGCTGGAACGGGACGGGGGGCAGTTCTTC. It is translated as CASSWLERDGGQFF.

The rearrangement joins TRBV14 to TRBJ2-7, with D perhaps TRBD2 (6 bases). This CDR3 is 15 amino acids long. Per germline, CDR1 SGHDN and CDR2 FVKESK. V was pared by 0 bases and J by 2 bases, with 11 bases between. The CDR3 sequence: CASSQDETRAYEQYF. DNA of the CDR3: TGTGCCAGCAGCCAAGACGAGACTAGAGCCTACGAGCAGTACTTC.

This clonotype was detected a few times. This may come from a read error, since a much larger clone is one base off. The chain links TRBV3-1 to TRBJ1-2; D gene unclear. This CDR3 is built from 14 residues. Germline V lookup: CDR1 LGHDT, CDR2 YNNKEL (reference sequence). DNA for the CDR3: TGTGCCAGCAGCCAAGATTGGTGGTCTGATGGCCACACCTTC. Translation gives CASSQDWWSDGHTF.

This clonotype was detected a few times. This sequence joins TRBV7-9 and TRBJ1-2, with D unclear. CDR3 length: 17 amino acids. The germline V and J ends were trimmed by 5 bases and 4 bases, with 23 bases remaining between them. Per the germline V gene, CDR1 is SEHNR and CDR2 is FQNEAQ (reference sequence). This CDR3 reads CASSTNSLSPPIYGYTF. CDR3 DNA sequence: TGTGCCAGCAGCACAAACTCCCTAAGTCCGCCCATCTATGGCTACACCTTC.

The sample holds many counts of this clonotype. The chain is built from TRBV7-2 and TRBJ2-3; TRBD1 matches 7 bases. The CDR3 is 15 residues long. V gave up 2 bases and J gave up 6 bases; unmatched junction bases: 8. Germline values: CDR1 SGHTA, CDR2 FQGNSA. CDR3 sequence reads: CASSLPTGIDDTQYF. The CDR3 DNA follows: TGTGCCAGCAGCTTACCGACAGGGATCGACGATACGCAGTATTTT.

The sample holds many counts of this clonotype. The DNA for the CDR3 is TGTGCCTGGAGTGGACAGGACGCCTCTGAAGCTTTCTTT. Its translation is CAWSGQDASEAFF. The chain links TRBV30 to TRBJ1-1, with a weak D call TRBD1 (6 bases). V was pared by 1 base and J by 6 bases, with 12 bases between. The CDR3 extends over 13 amino acids. CDR1 GTSNPN and CDR2 SVGIG come from the germline V gene (reference sequence).

The sample holds many counts of this clonotype. The chain combines TRBV28 with TRBJ1-2; 7 nucleotides line up with TRBD1. Unmatched junction bases numbered 4, after V lost 6 bases and J lost 3 bases. The CDR3 totals 13 residues. CDR1 and CDR2 (germline): MDHEN, SYDVKM. As DNA, the CDR3 is TGTGCCAGCAGCAACAGGGGCTACTATGGCTACACCTTC. Amino acid sequence: CASSNRGYYGYTF.